This TCR beta chain was documented in a study of cytomegalovirus exposure and HLA in healthy donors. It was with 60 Vbeta and 13 Jbeta primers that the PCR ran. The data were produced by immunoSEQ multiplex PCR, yet TCRdb's version contains in-frame clones alone and is incomplete. The data show roughly 200,000 clones, with approximately 85% seen just once and less than 3% held by the top ten. The CDR3 consists of 12 residues. Trimming removed 2 bases from V and 7 bases from J, with 5 bases in between. Germline values: CDR1 MNHEY, CDR2 SVGAGI. This clonotype originated in a woman between 35 and 50 years old in good health and CMV-seronegative. This chain joins TRBV6-5 and TRBJ2-2; D ambiguous. What was sequenced was PBMCs. The CDR3 nucleotides are TGTGCCAGCAGTTACGGGCGCGGGGAGCTGTTTTTT. Amino acid sequence: CASSYGRGELFF.